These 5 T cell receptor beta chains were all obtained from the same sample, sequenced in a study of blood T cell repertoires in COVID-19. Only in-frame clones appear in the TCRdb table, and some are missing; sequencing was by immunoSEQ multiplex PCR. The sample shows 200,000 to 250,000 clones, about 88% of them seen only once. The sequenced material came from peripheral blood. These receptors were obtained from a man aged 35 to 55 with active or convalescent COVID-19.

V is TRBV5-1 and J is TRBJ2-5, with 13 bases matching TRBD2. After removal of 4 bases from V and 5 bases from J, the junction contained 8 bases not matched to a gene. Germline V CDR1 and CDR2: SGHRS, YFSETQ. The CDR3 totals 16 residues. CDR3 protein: CASSARLAGGGETQYF. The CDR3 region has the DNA TGCGCCAGCAGCGCCCGACTAGCGGGGGGTGGTGAGACCCAGTACTTC. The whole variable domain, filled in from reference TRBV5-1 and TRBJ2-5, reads KAGVTQTPRYLIKTRGQQVTLSCSPISGHRSVSWYQQTPGQGLQFLFEYFSETQRNKGNFPGRFSGRQFSNSRSEMNVSTLELGDSALYLCASSARLAGGGETQYFGPGTRLLVL.

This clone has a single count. The CDR3 DNA follows: TGTGCCAGCAGTGCAATCACCCACAACCCATCGACAGGGGAAACTGAAGCTTTCTTT. This gives the protein CASSAITHNPSTGETEAFF. This chain joins TRBV6-1 and TRBJ1-1; TRBD1 aligns across 8 bases. The germline CDR1 and CDR2 sequences are MNHNS and SASEGT. The CDR3 loop spans 19 amino acids. V lost 4 bases and J lost 5; bases outside the gene matches: 21.

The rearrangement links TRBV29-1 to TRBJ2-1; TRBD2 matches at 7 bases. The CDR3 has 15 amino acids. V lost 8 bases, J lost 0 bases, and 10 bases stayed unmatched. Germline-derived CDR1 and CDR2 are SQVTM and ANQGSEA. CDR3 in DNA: TGCAGCTCTTCGGGGGGAAGGAGCTCCTACAATGAGCAGTTCTTC. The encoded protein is CSSSGGRSSYNEQFF.

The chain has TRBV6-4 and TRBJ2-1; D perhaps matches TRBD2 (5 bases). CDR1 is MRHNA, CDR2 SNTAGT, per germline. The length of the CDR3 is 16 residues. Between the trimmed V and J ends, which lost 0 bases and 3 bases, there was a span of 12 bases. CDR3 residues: CASSDSMSGGYNEQFF. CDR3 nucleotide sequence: TGTGCCAGCAGTGACTCGATGAGCGGTGGCTACAATGAGCAGTTCTTC.

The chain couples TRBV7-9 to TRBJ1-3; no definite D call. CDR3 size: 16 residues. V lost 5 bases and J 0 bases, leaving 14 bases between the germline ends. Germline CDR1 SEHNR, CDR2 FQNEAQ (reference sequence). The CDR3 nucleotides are TGTGCCAGCAGCCCTCGGGAGGGCCCCTCTGGAAACACCATATATTTT. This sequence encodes CASSPREGPSGNTIYF. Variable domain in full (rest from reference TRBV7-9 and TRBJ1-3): DTGVSQNPRHKITKRGQNVTFRCDPISEHNRLYWYRQTLGQGPEFLTYFQNEAQLEKSRLLSDRFSAERPKGSFSTLEIQRTEQGDSAMYLCASSPREGPSGNTIYFGEGSWLTVV.